One sample yielded the 4 T cell receptor beta chains listed below, sequenced in a study of blood T cell repertoires in COVID-19. Here immunoSEQ multiplex PCR was the method, and the copy in TCRdb shows in-frame clones only, minus some. The table has approximately 140,000 clones, approximately 86% seen once. Sequenced sample: PBMCs or T cells enriched from blood (not recorded which). The receptor source for this set is a woman aged 40 to 55 who had been exposed to COVID-19.

The V gene is TRBV2, the J gene TRBJ1-5; D uncertain. The germline V and J ends were trimmed by 2 bases and 7 bases, with 9 bases remaining between them. CDR3 size: 13 residues. Germline values: CDR1 SNHLY, CDR2 FYNNEI. CDR3 residues: CASSEYGEQPQHF. The CDR3 nucleotides are TGTGCCAGCAGTGAATATGGGGAGCAGCCCCAGCATTTT.

The genes are TRBV4-1 and TRBJ1-5; maybe TRBD1 (5 bases). V was clipped by 1 base and J by 9 bases, with 13 bases between them. Looked up from germline, CDR1 is MGHRA and CDR2 is YSYEKL. The CDR3 runs 14 residues. CDR3 DNA: TGCGCCAGCAGCCAAGGGACACTCGATGGGCCCCAGCATTTT. Translated, it gives CASSQGTLDGPQHF.

The V call is TRBV19, the J call TRBJ2-1; TRBD2 agrees at 9 bases. CDR1 is LNHDA, CDR2 SQIVND, per germline (reference sequence). The CDR3 runs 13 residues. After removal of 5 bases from V and 7 bases from J, the junction contained 3 bases not matched to a gene. DNA of the CDR3: TGTGCCAGTAGTCGACTAGCGGCAAATGAGCAGTTCTTC. It codes for CASSRLAANEQFF.

The rearrangement links TRBV6-5 to TRBJ2-7; D uncertain. The CDR3 is made up of 11 amino acids. Germline assignment: CDR1 MNHEY and CDR2 SVGAGI. V gave up 6 bases and J gave up 6 bases, with 9 bases separating them. In nucleotides, the CDR3 is TGTGCCAGCAGCAACAGTGGCGAGCAGTACTTC. This encodes CASSNSGEQYF.